A selection of T cell receptor beta chains follows, all from one sample in a study of OX40 agonist ivuxolimab in advanced cancers. The repertoire was sequenced with immunoSEQ multiplex PCR; TCRdb's copy has only in-frame clones and lacks some. The data show approximately 28,000 clones, about 83% seen once. Sample: CD4+ or CD8+ T cells sorted from blood, taken in a trial of the OX40 agonist ivuxolimab. The receptors originated from an adult with an advanced solid tumor such as melanoma, head and neck, liver or kidney cancer. CDR3s include the opening cysteine and the closing phenylalanine or tryptophan. A D gene is named only where the DNA matches it firmly. The size of a clone is reported for some rows only, either as once, few or many, or as a class for expanded clones.

>TRBJ2-3|TRBV10-3|TRBD2|.
TGTGCCATCAAGGCGGGAGGCGCTAACACAGATACGCAGTATTTT
CAIKAGGANTDTQYF
>TRBJ1-1|TRBV5-1|.|.
TGCGCCAGCAGCTCCAGGGGTATGAACACTGAAGCTTTCTTT
CASSSRGMNTEAFF
>TRBJ2-7|TRBV7-6|.|.
TGTGCCAGCAGCTCAGAGCCAGAGGGTCTAGGCTACGAGCAGTACTTC
CASSSEPEGLGYEQYF
>TRBJ1-1|TRBV5-1|.|.
TGCGCCAGCAGCGGTGCAGGGGTCCACGGGCGCACTGAAGCTTTCTTT
CASSGAGVHGRTEAFF
>TRBJ2-7|TRBV6-1|.|.
TGTGCCAGCAGTGAACTGCAGGGCGGCTCGGGCGAGCAGTACTTC
CASSELQGGSGEQYF
>TRBJ2-7|TRBV21-1|.|.
TGTGCCAGCAGCAAGCGGGGGAGGGTGTCCTACGAGCAGTACTTC
CASSKRGRVSYEQYF
>TRBJ1-2|TRBV5-6|TRBD1|.
TGTGCCAGCAGCTTTCGACAGGGGAGCTATGGCTACACCTTC
CASSFRQGSYGYTF
>TRBJ2-3|TRBV11-1|.|.
TGTGCCAGCAGCTTATCTCGGACGCCAAGGGCTACTAGCACAGATACGCAGTATTTT
CASSLSRTPRATSTDTQYF
>TRBJ1-5|TRBV30|.|few
TGTGCCTGGAGTCCCGGGACCCGTGGGGATCAGCCCCAGCATTTT
CAWSPGTRGDQPQHF
>TRBJ2-2|TRBV6-5|.|.
TGTGCCAGCAGTTACCGGGGGACCGGGGAGCTGTTTTTT
CASSYRGTGELFF
>TRBJ1-2|TRBV2|.|.
TGTGCCAGCAGTGGGGGGTACTATGGCTACACCTTC
CASSGGYYGYTF
>TRBJ2-2|TRBV19|.|.
TGTGCCAGTAGTATAGGCCCAAGCAGGGGAGACACCGGGGAGCTGTTTTTT
CASSIGPSRGDTGELFF
>TRBJ1-2|TRBV6-6|.|once
TGTGCCAGCAGTAATTGTGGGAGAAAGACCTATGGCTACACCTTC
CASSNCGRKTYGYTF
>TRBJ2-7|TRBV4-1|TRBD1|.
TGCGCCAGCAGCCAGTATTACAGGGGGAGTTTCTACGAGCAGTACTTC
CASSQYYRGSFYEQYF
>TRBJ2-3|TRBV7-9|.|.
TGTGCCAGCAGCCTCACCAGTCTCGACCCTTTCACAGATACGCAGTATTTT
CASSLTSLDPFTDTQYF
>TRBJ2-5|TRBV7-9|.|.
TGTGCCAGCAGCTTAGAACCAGAGACCCAGTACTTC
CASSLEPETQYF
>TRBJ2-2|TRBV5-1|TRBD2|.
TGCGCCAGCAGCGGGGGACTAGCGGTCATAGGCACCGGGGAGCTGTTTTTT
CASSGGLAVIGTGELFF
>TRBJ2-5|TRBV6-1|TRBD1|.
TGTGCCAGCAGCTTCGGGACAGGGTCGGGGGAGACCCAGTACTTC
CASSFGTGSGETQYF
>TRBJ2-1|TRBV28|.|.
TGTGCCAGCAGTTTTATGGATGAGCAGTTCTTC
CASSFMDEQFF
>TRBJ2-2|TRBV4-1|.|few
TGCGCCAGCAGCCAAGAGGAAGGTCGAGGGGAGCTGTTTTTT
CASSQEEGRGELFF
>TRBJ1-1|TRBV6-1|.|.
TGTGCCAGCAGTGGAAGTTTTGCGAGGACTGAAGCTTTCTTT
CASSGSFARTEAFF
>TRBJ2-7|TRBV7-9|TRBD2|.
TGTGCCAGCAGCCGCGGGGGATCAGGGACCGAGCAGTACTTC
CASSRGGSGTEQYF
>TRBJ1-5|TRBV30|.|.
TGTGCCTGGAGCCCCGGCAGCAGTTGGCCCCAGCATTTT
CAWSPGSSWPQHF
>TRBJ1-2|TRBV5-4|TRBD1|.
TGTGCCAGCAGCTTAGACAGGGGGCTTAACTATGGCTACACCTTC
CASSLDRGLNYGYTF
>TRBJ2-2|TRBV15|.|.
TGTGCCACCAGCAGAGGACGGGAGTTCGGGGAGCTGTTTTTT
CATSRGREFGELFF
>TRBJ1-1|TRBV6-4|.|medium-sized
TGTGCCAGCAGCGTTACAGTGAACACTGAAGCTTTCTTT
CASSVTVNTEAFF
>TRBJ2-7|TRBV11-2|TRBD1|.
TGTGCCAGCAGCGTCCCCCCCGCAGGGGGACAGGGCTACGAGCAGTACTTC
CASSVPPAGGQGYEQYF
>TRBJ1-1|TRBV5-4|.|.
TGTGCCAGCACGGGGGAGAACACTGAAGCTTTCTTT
CASTGENTEAFF
>TRBJ2-1|TRBV9|TRBD2|.
TGTGCCAGCTCCGCCGGGACTAGCGCCTACAATGAGCAGTTCTTC
CASSAGTSAYNEQFF
>TRBJ2-7|TRBV12-5|.|.
TGTGCTAGTGGTGGCGGTGGGGGCTACGAGCAGTACTTC
CASGGGGGYEQYF
>TRBJ2-7|TRBV28|TRBD1|.
TGTGCCAGCACCTACCCAGGACAGGCCTACGAGCAGTACTTC
CASTYPGQAYEQYF
>TRBJ2-3|TRBV28|.|.
TGTGCCAGCAGTTTACCCGCCGGGCGGACTAGCACAGATACGCAGTATTTT
CASSLPAGRTSTDTQYF
>TRBJ2-5|TRBV7-9|.|.
TGTGCCAGCAGCTTGCAGCGGGAGACCCAGTACTTC
CASSLQRETQYF
>TRBJ2-7|TRBV7-6|.|once
TGTGCCAGCAGCTTACAGGGGCCGCACTACGAGCAGTACTTC
CASSLQGPHYEQYF
>TRBJ1-1|TRBV19|.|.
TGTGCCAGTAGACACCCAAACACTGAAGCTTTCTTT
CASRHPNTEAFF
>TRBJ2-7|TRBV7-9|.|.
TGTGCCAGCAGCTTAGAGGGAGGGGGCGAGCAGTACTTC
CASSLEGGGEQYF
>TRBJ2-7|TRBV4-1|.|.
TGCGCCAGCAGTCAGGATTATTACGAGCAGTACTTC
CASSQDYYEQYF
>TRBJ2-7|TRBV11-2|TRBD1|.
TGTGCCAGCAGCTTACTGGGACAGGGGGCTTACGAGCAGTACTTC
CASSLLGQGAYEQYF
>TRBJ1-5|TRBV28|.|.
TGTGCCAGCAGTCCCTGGAAGGGGAGTCAGCCCCAGCATTTT
CASSPWKGSQPQHF
>TRBJ2-3|TRBV28|.|.
TGTGCCAGCACCATTGCGGGGCGGGTGACAGATACGCAGTATTTT
CASTIAGRVTDTQYF
>TRBJ1-2|TRBV30|.|.
TGTGCCTGGCAACATAGACGGAGGTATGGCTACACCTTC
CAWQHRRRYGYTF
>TRBJ2-5|TRBV15|.|.
TGTGCCACCAGCAGAGGGATAATTCAAGAGACCCAGTACTTC
CATSRGIIQETQYF
>TRBJ1-2|TRBV7-6|TRBD1|.
TGTGCCAGCAGCCCAAGGACAGGCTCGATTCACTATGGCTACACCTTC
CASSPRTGSIHYGYTF
>TRBJ2-3|TRBV13|.|.
TGTGCCAGCAGCTACGACGGCGGGCGGGATACGCAGTATTTT
CASSYDGGRDTQYF